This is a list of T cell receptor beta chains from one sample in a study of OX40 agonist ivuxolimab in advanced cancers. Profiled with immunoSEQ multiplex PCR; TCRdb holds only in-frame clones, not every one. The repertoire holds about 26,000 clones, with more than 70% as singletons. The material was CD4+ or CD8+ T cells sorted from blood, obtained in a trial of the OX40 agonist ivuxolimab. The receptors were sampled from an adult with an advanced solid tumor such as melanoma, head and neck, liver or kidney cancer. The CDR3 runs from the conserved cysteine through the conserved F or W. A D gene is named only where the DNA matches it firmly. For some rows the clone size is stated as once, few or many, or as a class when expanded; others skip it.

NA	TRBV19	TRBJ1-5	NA	CASCWTVDSNQPQHF	TGTGCCAGCTGTTGGACAGTAGATAGCAATCAGCCCCAGCATTTT
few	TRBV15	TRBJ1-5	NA	CATSRTNEQASNQPQHF	TGTGCCACCAGCAGAACAAACGAGCAGGCTAGCAATCAGCCCCAGCATTTT
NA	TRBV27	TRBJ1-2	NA	CASSPGTLNYGYTF	TGTGCCAGCAGTCCAGGGACGCTGAACTATGGCTACACCTTC
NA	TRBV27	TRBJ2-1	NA	CASSLSSRHEQFF	TGTGCCAGCAGTTTATCCAGTCGTCATGAGCAGTTCTTC
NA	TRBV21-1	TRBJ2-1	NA	CASSQSPHYTTSGRTFF	TGTGCCAGCAGCCAGTCACCACACTACACGACTAGCGGGAGAACGTTCTTC
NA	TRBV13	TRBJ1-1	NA	CASSPGTIEAFF	TGTGCCAGCAGCCCGGGGACCATTGAAGCTTTCTTT
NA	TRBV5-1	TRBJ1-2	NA	CASSLFRAVGDGYTF	TGCGCCAGCAGCTTGTTCCGAGCAGTTGGAGACGGCTACACCTTC
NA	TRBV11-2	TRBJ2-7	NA	CASSPGATYEQYF	TGTGCCAGCAGCCCTGGGGCAACCTACGAGCAGTACTTC
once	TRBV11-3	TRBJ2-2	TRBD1	CASSKRTGVRTGELFF	TGTGCCAGCAGCAAGCGGACAGGGGTCCGCACCGGGGAGCTGTTTTTT
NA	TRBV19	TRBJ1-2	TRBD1	CASRTGRGSYGYTF	TGTGCCAGTAGGACAGGGCGGGGATCCTATGGCTACACCTTC
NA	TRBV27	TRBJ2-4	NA	CASTSAGAKNIQYF	TGTGCCAGCACCTCGGCGGGAGCCAAAAACATTCAGTACTTC
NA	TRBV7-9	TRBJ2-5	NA	CASSFDAGFWYF	TGTGCCAGCAGCTTCGACGCGGGGTTTTGGTACTTC
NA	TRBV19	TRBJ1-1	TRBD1	CASSVGQRGVTEAFF	TGTGCCAGTAGTGTGGGACAGAGGGGGGTTACTGAAGCTTTCTTT
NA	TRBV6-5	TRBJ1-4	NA	CASSYIGAPWELFF	TGTGCCAGCAGTTACATCGGGGCCCCCTGGGAACTGTTTTTT
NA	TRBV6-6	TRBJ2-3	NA	CASSPGPTDTQYF	TGTGCCAGCAGCCCGGGACCCACAGATACGCAGTATTTT
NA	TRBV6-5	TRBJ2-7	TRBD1	CASSRDSIYEQYF	TGTGCCAGCAGCCGGGACAGCATCTACGAGCAGTACTTC
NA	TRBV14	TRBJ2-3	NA	CASSQADTQYF	TGTGCCAGCAGCCAAGCAGATACGCAGTATTTT
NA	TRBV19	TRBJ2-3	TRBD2	CASRGLAGPLSTDTQYF	TGTGCCAGTAGGGGGCTAGCGGGGCCACTAAGCACAGATACGCAGTATTTT
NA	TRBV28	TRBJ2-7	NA	CASSWPGQDLGEQYF	TGTGCCAGCAGTTGGCCAGGACAAGACTTGGGGGAGCAGTACTTC
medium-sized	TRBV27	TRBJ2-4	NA	CASRPPAKNIQYF	TGTGCCAGTCGGCCTCCAGCCAAAAACATTCAGTACTTC
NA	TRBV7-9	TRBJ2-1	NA	CASSLPLMGDEQFF	TGTGCCAGCAGCTTACCCCTCATGGGGGATGAGCAGTTCTTC
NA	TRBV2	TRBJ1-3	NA	CASSAGAGYF	TGTGCCAGCAGTGCAGGGGCGGGATATTTT
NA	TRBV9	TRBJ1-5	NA	CASSVGTGREGNQPQHF	TGTGCCAGCAGCGTAGGAACAGGACGGGAGGGCAATCAGCCCCAGCATTTT
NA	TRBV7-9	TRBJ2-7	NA	CASSFNGRLGRYEQYF	TGTGCCAGCAGCTTTAATGGGAGACTGGGCAGGTACGAGCAGTACTTC
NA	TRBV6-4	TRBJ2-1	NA	CASSPRGYNEQFF	TGTGCCAGCAGCCCTAGAGGTTACAATGAGCAGTTCTTC
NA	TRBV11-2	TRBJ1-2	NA	CASSLAGRDGYTF	TGTGCCAGCAGCTTAGCAGGGAGGGATGGCTACACCTTC
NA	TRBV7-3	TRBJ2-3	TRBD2	CASSLNVAGVGDTQYF	TGTGCCAGCAGCTTAAATGTAGCGGGAGTTGGAGATACGCAGTATTTT
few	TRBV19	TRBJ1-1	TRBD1	CASSLTGSTEAFF	TGTGCCAGTAGCCTGACAGGGAGCACTGAAGCTTTCTTT
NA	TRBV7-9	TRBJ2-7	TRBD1	CASSLGTVYEQYF	TGTGCCAGCAGCCTTGGGACAGTCTACGAGCAGTACTTC